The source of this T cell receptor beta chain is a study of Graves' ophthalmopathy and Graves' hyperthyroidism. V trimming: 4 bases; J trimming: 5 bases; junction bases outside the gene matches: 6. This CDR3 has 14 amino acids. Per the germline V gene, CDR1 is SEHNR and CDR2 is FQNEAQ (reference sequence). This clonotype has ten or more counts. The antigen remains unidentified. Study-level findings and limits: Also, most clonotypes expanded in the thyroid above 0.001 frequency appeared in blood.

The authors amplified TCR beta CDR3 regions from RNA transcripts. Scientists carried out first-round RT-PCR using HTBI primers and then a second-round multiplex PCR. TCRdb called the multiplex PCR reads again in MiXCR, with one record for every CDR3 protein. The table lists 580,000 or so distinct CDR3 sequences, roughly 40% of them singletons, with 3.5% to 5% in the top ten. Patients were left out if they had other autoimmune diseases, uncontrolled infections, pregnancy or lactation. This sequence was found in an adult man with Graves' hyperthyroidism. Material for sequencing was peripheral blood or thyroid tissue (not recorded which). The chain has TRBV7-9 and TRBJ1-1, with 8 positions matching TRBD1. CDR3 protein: CASSSTRTGTEAFF. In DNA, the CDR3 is TGTGCCAGCAGCTCCACGAGGACAGGGACTGAAGCTTTCTTT.